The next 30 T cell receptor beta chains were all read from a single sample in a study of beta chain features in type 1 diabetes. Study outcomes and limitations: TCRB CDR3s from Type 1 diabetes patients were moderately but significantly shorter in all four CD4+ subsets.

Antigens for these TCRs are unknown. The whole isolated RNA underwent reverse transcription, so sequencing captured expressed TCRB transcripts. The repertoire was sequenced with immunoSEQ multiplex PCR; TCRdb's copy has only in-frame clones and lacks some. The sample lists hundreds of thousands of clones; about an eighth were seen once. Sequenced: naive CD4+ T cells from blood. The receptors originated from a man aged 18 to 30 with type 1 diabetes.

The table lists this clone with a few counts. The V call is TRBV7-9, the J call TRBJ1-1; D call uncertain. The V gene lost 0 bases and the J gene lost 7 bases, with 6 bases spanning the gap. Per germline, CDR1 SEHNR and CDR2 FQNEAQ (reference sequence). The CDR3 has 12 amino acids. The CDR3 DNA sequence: TGTGCCAGCAGCTTAGCGTCGATTGAAGCTTTCTTT. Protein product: CASSLASIEAFF.

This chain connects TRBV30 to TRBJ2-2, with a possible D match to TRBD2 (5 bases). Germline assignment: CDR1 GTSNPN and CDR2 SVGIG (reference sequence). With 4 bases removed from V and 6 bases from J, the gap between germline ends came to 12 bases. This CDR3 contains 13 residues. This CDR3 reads CAWIRTGAGELFF. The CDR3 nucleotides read TGTGCCTGGATTCGCACCGGGGCCGGGGAGCTGTTTTTT.

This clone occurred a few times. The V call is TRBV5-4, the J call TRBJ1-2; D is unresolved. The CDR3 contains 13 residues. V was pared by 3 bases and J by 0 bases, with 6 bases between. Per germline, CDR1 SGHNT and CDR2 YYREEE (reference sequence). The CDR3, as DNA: TGTGCCAGCAGCTCCGAAGCTAACTATGGCTACACCTTC. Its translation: CASSSEANYGYTF.

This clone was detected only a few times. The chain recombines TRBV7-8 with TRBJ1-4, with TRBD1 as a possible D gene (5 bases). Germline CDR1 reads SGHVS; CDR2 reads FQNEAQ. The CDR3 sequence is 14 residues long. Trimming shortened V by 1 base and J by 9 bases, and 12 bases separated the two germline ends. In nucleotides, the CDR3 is TGTGCCAGCAGCTTAGAAGGGGCCCCTCAAAAACTGTTTTTT. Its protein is CASSLEGAPQKLFF.

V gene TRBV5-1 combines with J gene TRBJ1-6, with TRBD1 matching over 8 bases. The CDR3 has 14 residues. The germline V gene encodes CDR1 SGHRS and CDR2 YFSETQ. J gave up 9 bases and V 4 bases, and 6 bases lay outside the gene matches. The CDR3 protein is CASSTQGAGSPLHF. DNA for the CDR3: TGCGCCAGCAGCACTCAGGGGGCTGGTTCACCCCTCCACTTT.

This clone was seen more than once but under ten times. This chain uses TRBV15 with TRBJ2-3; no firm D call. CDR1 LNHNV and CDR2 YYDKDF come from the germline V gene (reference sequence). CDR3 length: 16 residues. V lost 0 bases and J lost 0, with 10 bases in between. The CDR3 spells CATSREGQTSTDTQYF. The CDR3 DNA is TGTGCCACCAGCAGAGAGGGCCAGACTAGCACAGATACGCAGTATTTT.

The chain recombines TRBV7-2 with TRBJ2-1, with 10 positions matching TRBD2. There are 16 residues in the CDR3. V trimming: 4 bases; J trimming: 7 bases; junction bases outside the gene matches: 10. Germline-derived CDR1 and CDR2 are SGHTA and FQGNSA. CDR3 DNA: TGTGCCAGCAGCTCAGGAGCGGGGGGGCCCTGGAATGAGCAGTTCTTC. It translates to CASSSGAGGPWNEQFF.

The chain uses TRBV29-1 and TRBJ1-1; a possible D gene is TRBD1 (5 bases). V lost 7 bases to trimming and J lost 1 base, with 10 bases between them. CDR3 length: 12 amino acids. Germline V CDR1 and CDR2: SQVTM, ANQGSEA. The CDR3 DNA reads TGCAGCGCCCGACAGCCGAACACTGAAGCTTTCTTT. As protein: CSARQPNTEAFF. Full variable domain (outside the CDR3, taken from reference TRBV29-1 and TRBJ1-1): SAVISQKPSRDICQRGTSLTIQCQVDSQVTMMFWYRQQPGQSLTLIATANQGSEATYESGFVIDKFPISRPNLTFSTLTVSNMSPEDSSIYLCSARQPNTEAFFGQGTRLTVV.

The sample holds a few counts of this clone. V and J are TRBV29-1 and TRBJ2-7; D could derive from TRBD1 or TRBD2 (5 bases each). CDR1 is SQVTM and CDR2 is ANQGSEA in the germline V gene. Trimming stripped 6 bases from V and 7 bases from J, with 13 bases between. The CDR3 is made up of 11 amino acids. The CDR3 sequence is CSVRQRSEQYF. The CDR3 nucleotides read TGCAGCGTACGACAGCGGTCAGAGCAGTACTTC.

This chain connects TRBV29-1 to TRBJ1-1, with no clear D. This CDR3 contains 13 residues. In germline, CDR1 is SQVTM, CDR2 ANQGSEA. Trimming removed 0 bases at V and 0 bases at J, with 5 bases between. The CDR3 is CSVEDQLNTEAFF. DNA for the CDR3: TGCAGCGTTGAAGATCAATTGAACACTGAAGCTTTCTTT.

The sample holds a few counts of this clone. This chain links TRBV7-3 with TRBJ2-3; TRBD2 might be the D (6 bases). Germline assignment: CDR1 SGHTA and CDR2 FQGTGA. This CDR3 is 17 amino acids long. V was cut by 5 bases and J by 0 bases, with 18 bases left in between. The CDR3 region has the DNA TGTGCCAGCAGCCCCCATCGTTCGGGGGTTAGCACAGATACGCAGTATTTT. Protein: CASSPHRSGVSTDTQYF.

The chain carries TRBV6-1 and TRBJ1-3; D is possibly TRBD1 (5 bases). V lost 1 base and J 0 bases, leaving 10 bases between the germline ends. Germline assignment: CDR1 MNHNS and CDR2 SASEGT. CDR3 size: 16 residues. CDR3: CASSEEGRSSGNTIYF. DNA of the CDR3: TGTGCCAGCAGTGAAGAGGGACGGAGCTCTGGAAACACCATATATTTT.

Here the CDR3 DNA reads TGTGCCTGGAGTGTGGTCGTCGGGGAGCTGTTTTTT. It translates to CAWSVVVGELFF. V gene TRBV30 combines with J gene TRBJ2-2; D call uncertain. The CDR3 spans 12 residues. Germline V gene data show CDR1 as GTSNPN and CDR2 as SVGIG (reference sequence). Deletions cut 0 bases from V and 7 bases from J, with 6 bases between.

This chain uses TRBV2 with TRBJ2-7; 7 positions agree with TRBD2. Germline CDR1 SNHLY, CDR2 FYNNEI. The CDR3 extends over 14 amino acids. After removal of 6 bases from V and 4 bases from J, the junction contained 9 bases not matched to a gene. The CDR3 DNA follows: TGTGCCAGCAGGAAGGCTAGCGGAGGGTACGAGCAGTACTTC. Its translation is CASRKASGGYEQYF.

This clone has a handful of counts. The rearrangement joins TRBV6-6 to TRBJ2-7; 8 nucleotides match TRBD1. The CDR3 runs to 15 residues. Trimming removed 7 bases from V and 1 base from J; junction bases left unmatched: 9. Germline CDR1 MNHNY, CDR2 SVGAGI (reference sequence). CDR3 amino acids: CASNYRQGISYEQYF. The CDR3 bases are TGTGCCAGCAACTACAGACAGGGGATATCCTACGAGCAGTACTTC.

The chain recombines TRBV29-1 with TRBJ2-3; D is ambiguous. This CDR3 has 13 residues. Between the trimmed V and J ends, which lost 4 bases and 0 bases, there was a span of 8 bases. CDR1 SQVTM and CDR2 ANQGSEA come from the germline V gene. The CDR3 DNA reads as TGCAGCGTTGTAGGTACGAGCACAGATACGCAGTATTTT. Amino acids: CSVVGTSTDTQYF.

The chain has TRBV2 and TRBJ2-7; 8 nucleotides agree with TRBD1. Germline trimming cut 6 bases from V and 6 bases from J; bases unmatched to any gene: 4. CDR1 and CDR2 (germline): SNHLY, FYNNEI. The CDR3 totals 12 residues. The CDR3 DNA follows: TGTGCCAGCAGCCCCACAGGGGGCGAGCAGTACTTC. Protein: CASSPTGGEQYF. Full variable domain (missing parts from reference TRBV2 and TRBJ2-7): EPEVTQTPSHQVTQMGQEVILRCVPISNHLYFYWYRQILGQKVEFLVSFYNNEISEKSEIFDDQFSVERPDGSNFTLKIRSTKLEDSAMYFCASSPTGGEQYFGPGTRLTVT.

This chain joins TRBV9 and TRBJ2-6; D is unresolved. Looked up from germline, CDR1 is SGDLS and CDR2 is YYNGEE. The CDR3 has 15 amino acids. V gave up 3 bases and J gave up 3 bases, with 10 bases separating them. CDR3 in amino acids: CASSDPRGGANVLTF. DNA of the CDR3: TGTGCCAGCAGCGATCCCAGAGGTGGGGCCAACGTCCTGACTTTC.

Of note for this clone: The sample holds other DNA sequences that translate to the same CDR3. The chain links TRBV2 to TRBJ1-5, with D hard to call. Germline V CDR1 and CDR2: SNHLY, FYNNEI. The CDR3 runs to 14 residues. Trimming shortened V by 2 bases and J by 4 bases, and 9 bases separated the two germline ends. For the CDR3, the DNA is TGTGCCAGCAGTGAATTAGGTGGGAATCAGCCCCAGCATTTT. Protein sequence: CASSELGGNQPQHF.

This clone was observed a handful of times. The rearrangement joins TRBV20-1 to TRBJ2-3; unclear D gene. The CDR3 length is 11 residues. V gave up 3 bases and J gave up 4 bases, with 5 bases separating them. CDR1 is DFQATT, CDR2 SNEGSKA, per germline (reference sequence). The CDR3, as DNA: TGCAGTGCTAGGCCCTCAGATACGCAGTATTTT. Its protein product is CSARPSDTQYF.

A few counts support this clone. The CDR3 sequence: CASSFRGIGYGYTF. The CDR3, as DNA: TGTGCCAGCAGCTTCAGGGGAATCGGCTATGGCTACACCTTC. The chain has TRBV5-4 and TRBJ1-2; TRBD1 might be the D (6 bases). This CDR3 has 14 amino acids. Trimming left V 2 bases short and J 4 bases short, with 12 bases between. Germline V gene sequence: CDR1 SGHNT, CDR2 YYREEE (reference sequence).

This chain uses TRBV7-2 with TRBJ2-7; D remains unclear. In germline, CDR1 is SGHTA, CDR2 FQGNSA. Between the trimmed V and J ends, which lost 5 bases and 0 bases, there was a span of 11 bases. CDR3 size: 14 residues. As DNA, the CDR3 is TGTGCCAGCAGCCCTATAGGCGTCTCCTACGAGCAGTACTTC. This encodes CASSPIGVSYEQYF. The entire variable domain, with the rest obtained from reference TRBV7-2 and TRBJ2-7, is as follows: GAGVSQSPSNKVTEKGKDVELRCDPISGHTALYWYRQSLGQGLEFLIYFQGNSAPDKSGLPSDRFSAERTGGSVSTLTIQRTQQEDSAVYLCASSPIGVSYEQYFGPGTRLTVT.

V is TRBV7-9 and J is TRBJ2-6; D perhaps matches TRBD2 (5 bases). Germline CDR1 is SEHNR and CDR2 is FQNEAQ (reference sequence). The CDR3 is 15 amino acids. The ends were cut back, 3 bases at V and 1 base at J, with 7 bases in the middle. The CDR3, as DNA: TGTGCCAGCAGCTTTGGCGGGTCTGGGGCCAACGTCCTGACTTTC. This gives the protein CASSFGGSGANVLTF.

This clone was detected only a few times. The CDR3 sequence is CASSWRGGSEAFF. CDR3 nucleotides: TGTGCCAGCAGCTGGAGGGGTGGATCCGAAGCTTTCTTT. The gene calls are TRBV7-9 and TRBJ1-1; perhaps TRBD1 as D (5 bases). V was trimmed by 4 bases and J by 8 bases, leaving 14 bases between them. There are 13 residues in the CDR3. Germline V gives CDR1 SEHNR, CDR2 FQNEAQ (reference sequence). Full variable domain (outside the CDR3, taken from reference TRBV7-9 and TRBJ1-1): DTGVSQNPRHKITKRGQNVTFRCDPISEHNRLYWYRQTLGQGPEFLTYFQNEAQLEKSRLLSDRFSAERPKGSFSTLEIQRTEQGDSAMYLCASSWRGGSEAFFGQGTRLTVV.

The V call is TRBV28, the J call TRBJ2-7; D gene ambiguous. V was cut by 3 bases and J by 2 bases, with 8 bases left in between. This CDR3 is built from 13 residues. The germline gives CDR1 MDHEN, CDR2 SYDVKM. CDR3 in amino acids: CASSFGLAYEQYF. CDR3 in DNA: TGTGCCAGCAGTTTTGGGCTAGCCTACGAGCAGTACTTC.

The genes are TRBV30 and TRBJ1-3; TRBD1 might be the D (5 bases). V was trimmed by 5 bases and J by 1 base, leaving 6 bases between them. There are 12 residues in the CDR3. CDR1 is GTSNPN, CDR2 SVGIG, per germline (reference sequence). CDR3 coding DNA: TGTGCCTGGGGGACTTCTGGAAACACCATATATTTT. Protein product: CAWGTSGNTIYF.

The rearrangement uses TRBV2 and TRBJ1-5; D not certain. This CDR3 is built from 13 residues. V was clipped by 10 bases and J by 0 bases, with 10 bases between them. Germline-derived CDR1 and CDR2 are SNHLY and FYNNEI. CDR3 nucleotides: TGTGCCATCTCCGTTTATAGCAATCAGCCCCAGCATTTT. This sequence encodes CAISVYSNQPQHF. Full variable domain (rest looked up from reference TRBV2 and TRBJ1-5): EPEVTQTPSHQVTQMGQEVILRCVPISNHLYFYWYRQILGQKVEFLVSFYNNEISEKSEIFDDQFSVERPDGSNFTLKIRSTKLEDSAMYFCAISVYSNQPQHFGDGTRLSIL.

This CDR3 reads CASTNGYPYNEQFF. CDR3 coding DNA: TGTGCCAGCACCAACGGGTACCCCTACAATGAGCAGTTCTTC. The chain has TRBV11-3 and TRBJ2-1; D remains ambiguous. Germline assignment: CDR1 SGHNT and CDR2 YENEEA. Trimming left V 7 bases short and J 2 bases short, with 12 bases between. The CDR3 extends over 14 amino acids.

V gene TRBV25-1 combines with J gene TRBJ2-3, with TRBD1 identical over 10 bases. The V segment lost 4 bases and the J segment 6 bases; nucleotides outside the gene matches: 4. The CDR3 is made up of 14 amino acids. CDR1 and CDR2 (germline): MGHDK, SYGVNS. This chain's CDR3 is CASSVWTGGDTQYF. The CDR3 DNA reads TGTGCCAGCAGTGTTTGGACAGGGGGGGATACGCAGTATTTT.

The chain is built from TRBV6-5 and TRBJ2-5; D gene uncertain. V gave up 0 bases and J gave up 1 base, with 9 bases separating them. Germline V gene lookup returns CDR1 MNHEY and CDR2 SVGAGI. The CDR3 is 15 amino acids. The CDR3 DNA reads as TGTGCCAGCAGTTACTCGTTCGCCCTCCAAGAGACCCAGTACTTC. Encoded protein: CASSYSFALQETQYF.